This T cell receptor (beta chain) was profiled in a study of HIV-infected patients and healthy controls. General observations from the study: Healthy controls carried many MAIT alpha-chain CDR3s, while HIV+ repertoires had few. Slight age and sex differences between study cohorts did not explain the diversity differences.

cDNA was made from approximately 500 ng RNA using alpha and beta constant primers. Using multiplexing indices, alpha and beta chain libraries were generated apart by chain-specific third strand synthesis. Two random hexamers, added before amplification and joined, formed each molecule's 12-nucleotide barcode. The library got P5 and P7 elements plus a second index, then an approximately 21-cycle PCR. TCRdb reprocessed the 5' RACE reads via MiXCR and lists one record per CDR3 protein. The table lists about 3,300 distinct CDR3 sequences, roughly 21% of them singletons, with around 28% in the top ten. The repertoire came from unfractionated whole blood and reflected all unsorted peripheral T cells. The CDR3 covers 13 residues. The germline CDR1 and CDR2 sequences are SGHTA and FQGTGA. After removal of 4 bases from V and 7 bases from J, the junction contained 4 bases not matched to a gene. There are a few counts of this clonotype. What it binds is not known.

The sample consisted of blood, taken before antiretroviral therapy. The gene calls are TRBV7-3 and TRBJ2-7; the match to TRBD2 covers 10 bases. The source of this sequence is an adult with HIV infection. CDR3 protein: CASSSSGGREQYF. The CDR3 nucleotides are TGTGCCAGCAGCTCTAGCGGGGGACGGGAGCAGTACTTC.